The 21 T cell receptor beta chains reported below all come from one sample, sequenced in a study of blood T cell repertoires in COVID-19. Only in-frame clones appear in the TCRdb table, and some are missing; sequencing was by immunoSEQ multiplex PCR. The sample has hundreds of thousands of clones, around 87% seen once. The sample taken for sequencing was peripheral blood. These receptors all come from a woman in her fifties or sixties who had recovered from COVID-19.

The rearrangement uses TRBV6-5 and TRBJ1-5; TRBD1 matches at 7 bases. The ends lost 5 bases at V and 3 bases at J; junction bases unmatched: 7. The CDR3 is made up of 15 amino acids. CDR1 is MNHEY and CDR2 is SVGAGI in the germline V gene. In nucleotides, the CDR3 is TGTGCCAGCAGTACCAGGACAGGAGACAATCAGCCCCAGCATTTT. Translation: CASSTRTGDNQPQHF.

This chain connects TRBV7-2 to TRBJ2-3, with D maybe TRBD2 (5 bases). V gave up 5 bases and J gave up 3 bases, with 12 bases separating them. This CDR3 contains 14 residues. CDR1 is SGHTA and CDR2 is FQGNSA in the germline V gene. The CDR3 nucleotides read TGTGCCAGCAGCCTACGGACTCTTACAGATACGCAGTATTTT. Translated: CASSLRTLTDTQYF. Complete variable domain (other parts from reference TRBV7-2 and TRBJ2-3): GAGVSQSPSNKVTEKGKDVELRCDPISGHTALYWYRQSLGQGLEFLIYFQGNSAPDKSGLPSDRFSAERTGGSVSTLTIQRTQQEDSAVYLCASSLRTLTDTQYFGPGTRLTVL.

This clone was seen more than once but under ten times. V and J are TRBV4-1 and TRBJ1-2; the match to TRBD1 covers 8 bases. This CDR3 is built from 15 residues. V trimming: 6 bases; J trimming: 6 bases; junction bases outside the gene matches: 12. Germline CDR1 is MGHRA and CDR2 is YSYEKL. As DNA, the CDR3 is TGCGCCAGCAGGGCTCAAGGCAGGGGGCGGGATGGCTACACCTTC. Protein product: CASRAQGRGRDGYTF.

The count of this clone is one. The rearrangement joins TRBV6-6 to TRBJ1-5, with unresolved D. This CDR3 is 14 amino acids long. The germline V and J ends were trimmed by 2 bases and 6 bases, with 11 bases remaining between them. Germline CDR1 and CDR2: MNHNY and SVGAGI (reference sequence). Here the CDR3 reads CASSYAEEGQPQHF. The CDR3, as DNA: TGTGCCAGCAGTTACGCTGAGGAGGGTCAGCCCCAGCATTTT.

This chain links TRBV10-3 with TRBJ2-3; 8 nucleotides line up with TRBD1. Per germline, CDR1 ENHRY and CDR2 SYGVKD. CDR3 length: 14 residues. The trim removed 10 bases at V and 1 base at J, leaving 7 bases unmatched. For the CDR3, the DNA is TGTGCCACGAAGCCGGGACAGGGCACAGATACGCAGTATTTT. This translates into CATKPGQGTDTQYF.

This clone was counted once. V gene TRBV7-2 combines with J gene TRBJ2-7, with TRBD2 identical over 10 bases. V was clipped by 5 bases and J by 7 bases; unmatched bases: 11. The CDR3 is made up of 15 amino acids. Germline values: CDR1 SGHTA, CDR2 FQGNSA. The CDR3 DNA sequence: TGTGCCAGCAGCGCCGTCCTAGCGGGAGTCAAAGAGCAGTACTTC. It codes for CASSAVLAGVKEQYF.

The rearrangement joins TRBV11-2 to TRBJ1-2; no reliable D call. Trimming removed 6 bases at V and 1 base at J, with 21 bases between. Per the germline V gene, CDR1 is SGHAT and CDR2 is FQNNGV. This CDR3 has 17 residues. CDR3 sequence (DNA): TGTGCCAGCAGGCAAAGCCGAGGCGGAACTTTTAACTATGGCTACACCTTC. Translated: CASRQSRGGTFNYGYTF.

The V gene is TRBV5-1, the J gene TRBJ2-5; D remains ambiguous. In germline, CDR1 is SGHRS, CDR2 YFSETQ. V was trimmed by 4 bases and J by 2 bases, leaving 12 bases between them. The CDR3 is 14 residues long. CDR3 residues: CASSQTAAQETQYF. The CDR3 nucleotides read TGCGCCAGCAGCCAGACGGCGGCTCAAGAGACCCAGTACTTC.

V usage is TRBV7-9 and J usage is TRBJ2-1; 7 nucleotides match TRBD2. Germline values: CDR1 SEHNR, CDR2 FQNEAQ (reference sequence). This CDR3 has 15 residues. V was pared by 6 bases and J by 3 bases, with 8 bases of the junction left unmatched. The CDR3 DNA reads TGTGCCAGCAGGTCCAACCGGGACTACTACAATGAGCAGTTCTTC. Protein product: CASRSNRDYYNEQFF.

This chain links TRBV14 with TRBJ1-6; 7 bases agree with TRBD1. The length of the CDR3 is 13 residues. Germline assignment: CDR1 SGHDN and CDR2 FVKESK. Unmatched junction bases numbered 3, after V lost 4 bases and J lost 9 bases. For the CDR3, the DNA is TGTGCCAGCAGCCCCACAGGGGTTTCACCCCTCCACTTT. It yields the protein CASSPTGVSPLHF.

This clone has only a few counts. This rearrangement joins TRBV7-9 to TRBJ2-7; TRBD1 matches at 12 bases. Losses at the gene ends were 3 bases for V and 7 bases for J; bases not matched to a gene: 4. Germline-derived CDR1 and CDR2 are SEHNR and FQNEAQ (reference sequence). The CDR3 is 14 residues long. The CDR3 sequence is CASSLGQGAQEQYF. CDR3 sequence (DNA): TGTGCCAGCAGCTTGGGACAGGGGGCGCAAGAGCAGTACTTC.

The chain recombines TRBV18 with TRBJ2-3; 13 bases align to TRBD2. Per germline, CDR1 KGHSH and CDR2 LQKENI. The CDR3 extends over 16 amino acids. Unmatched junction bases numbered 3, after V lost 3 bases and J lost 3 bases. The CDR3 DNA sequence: TGTGCCAGCTCACCCAGGACTAGCGGGGGTACAGATACGCAGTATTTT. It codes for CASSPRTSGGTDTQYF.

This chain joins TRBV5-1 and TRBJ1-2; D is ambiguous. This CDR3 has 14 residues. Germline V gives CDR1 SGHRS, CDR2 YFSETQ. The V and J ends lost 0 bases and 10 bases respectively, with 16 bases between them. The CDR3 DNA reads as TGCGCCAGCAGCTTGGCCGAAGCTACGCACCCCTACACCTTC. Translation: CASSLAEATHPYTF.

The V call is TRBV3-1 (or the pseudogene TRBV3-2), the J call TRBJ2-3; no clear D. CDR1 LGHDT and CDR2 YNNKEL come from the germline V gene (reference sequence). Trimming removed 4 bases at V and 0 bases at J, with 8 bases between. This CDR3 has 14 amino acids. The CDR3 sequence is CASSPERSTDTQYF. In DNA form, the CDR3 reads TGTGCCAGCAGCCCCGAACGGAGCACAGATACGCAGTATTTT.

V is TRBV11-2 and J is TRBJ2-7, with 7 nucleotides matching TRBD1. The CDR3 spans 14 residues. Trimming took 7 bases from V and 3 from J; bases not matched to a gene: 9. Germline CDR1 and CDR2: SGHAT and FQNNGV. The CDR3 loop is CASTRDRVLYEQYF. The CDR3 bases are TGTGCCAGCACCCGGGACAGAGTACTCTACGAGCAGTACTTC.

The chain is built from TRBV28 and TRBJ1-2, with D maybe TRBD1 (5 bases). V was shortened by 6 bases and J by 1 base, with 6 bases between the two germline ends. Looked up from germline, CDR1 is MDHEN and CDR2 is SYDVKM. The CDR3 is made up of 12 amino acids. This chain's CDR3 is CASSQGNYGYTF. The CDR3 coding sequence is TGTGCCAGCAGCCAGGGTAACTATGGCTACACCTTC.

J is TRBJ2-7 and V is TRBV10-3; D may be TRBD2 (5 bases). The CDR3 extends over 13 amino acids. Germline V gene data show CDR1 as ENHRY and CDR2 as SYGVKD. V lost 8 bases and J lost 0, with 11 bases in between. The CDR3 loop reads CAIGSGDSYEQYF. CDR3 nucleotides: TGTGCCATCGGGTCCGGGGACTCCTACGAGCAGTACTTC.

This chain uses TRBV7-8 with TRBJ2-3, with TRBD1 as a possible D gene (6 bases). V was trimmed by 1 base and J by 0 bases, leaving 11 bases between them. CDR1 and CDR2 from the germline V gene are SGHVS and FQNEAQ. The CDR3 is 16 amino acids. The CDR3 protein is CASSLVAGASTDTQYF. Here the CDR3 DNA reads TGTGCCAGCAGCTTAGTGGCAGGGGCAAGCACAGATACGCAGTATTTT.

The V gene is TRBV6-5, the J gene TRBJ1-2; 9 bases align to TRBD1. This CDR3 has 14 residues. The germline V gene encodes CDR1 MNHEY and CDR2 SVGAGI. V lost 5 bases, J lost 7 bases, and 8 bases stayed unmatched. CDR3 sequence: CASSPQDRGSGYTF. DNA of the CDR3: TGTGCCAGCAGTCCCCAGGACAGGGGTTCTGGCTACACCTTC.

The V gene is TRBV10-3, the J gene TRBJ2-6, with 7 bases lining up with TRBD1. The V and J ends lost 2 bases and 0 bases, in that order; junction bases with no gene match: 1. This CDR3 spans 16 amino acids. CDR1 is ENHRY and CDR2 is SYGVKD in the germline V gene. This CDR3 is CAISEAGGSGANVLTF. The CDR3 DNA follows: TGTGCCATCAGTGAGGCAGGGGGCTCTGGGGCCAACGTCCTGACTTTC.

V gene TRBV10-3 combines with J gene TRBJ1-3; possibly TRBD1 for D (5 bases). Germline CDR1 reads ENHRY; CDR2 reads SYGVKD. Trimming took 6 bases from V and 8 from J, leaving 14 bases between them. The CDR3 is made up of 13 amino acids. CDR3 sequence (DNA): TGTGCCATCAGGGAGGACCGGGGGGACACCATATATTTT. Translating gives CAIREDRGDTIYF.